Sequencing of this T cell receptor beta chain was carried out in a study of T-cell memory formation after mild COVID-19. As for the study in general: The TCR clusters were mostly specific to one donor.

TCRdb redid the calling of the 5' RACE reads with MiXCR, one entry per CDR3 protein. The top ten clones hold less than 25% of a sample with a few hundred thousand distinct CDR3 sequences, roughly 14% of them seen once. Notes on this clonotype: Its antigen is not identified.

This CDR3 has 15 amino acids. From germline, CDR1 is SGHTA and CDR2 FQGNSA. V gave up 0 bases and J gave up 2 bases, with 10 bases separating them. Regarding the study as a whole: For contracting clones, CD4+ ones sat mainly in CM and EM, CD8+ in EMRA. Proof of SARS-CoV-2 specificity was absent for the second-wave clones that crested on day 37.

This TCR derives from a man younger than 35 who had mild COVID-19 (a few samples of this study predate the infection). Cell type and time point are not known. The sequenced sample consisted of PBMCs or a T cell subset sorted from them (not recorded which). The rearrangement joins TRBV7-2 to TRBJ1-1; D not resolved. This CDR3 reads CASSLALNLNTEAFF. For the CDR3, the DNA is TGTGCCAGCAGCTTAGCGCTGAATCTTAACACTGAAGCTTTCTTT.